The clone carrying this T cell receptor (beta chain) has a count of ten or more. What it binds is not known. TCRbeta library construction was performed incorporating unique molecular identifiers. TCRdb passed the PCR reads through MiXCR, listing each CDR3 protein once. The sample contains about 300,000 distinct CDR3 sequences, roughly a tenth of which appear only once. The source of the sample is a study of T-cell reconstitution after alpha-beta-depleted transplantation in children. Whole-study results and caveats: Diversity and T-cell counts at one year after transplant derived mostly from new T cells. There were reportedly several hundred expanded graft clones from which alpha-beta T cells came about two months after transplant.

CDR1 SEHNR and CDR2 FQNEAQ come from the germline V gene (reference sequence). Trimming removed 3 bases from V and 0 bases from J, with 9 bases in between. The CDR3 runs 15 residues. The sample was PBMCs, taken before TCRalphabeta/CD19-depleted stem cell transplant. This sequence was found in a boy less than two years old with acute myeloid leukemia, due to receive a stem cell transplant. The rearrangement uses TRBV7-9 and TRBJ2-1; D gene ambiguous. The CDR3 DNA reads as TGTGCCAGCAGCTTGGGCCTTAGCTCCTACAATGAGCAGTTCTTC. Amino acid sequence: CASSLGLSSYNEQFF.